This T cell receptor (beta chain) comes out of a study of shared clonotypes between healthy human individuals. Study results and caveats: Generation probability values for non-shared clonotypes were lower than those for clonotypes shared by all four donors.

This was a deep-level run. Data came from immunoSEQ multiplex PCR; TCRdb stores just in-frame clones and leaves some out. The table has 850,000 to 1,200,000 clones, about 74% seen once; the top ten hold approximately 1.5%. CDR3 length: 15 amino acids. V lost 6 bases and J lost 6; bases outside the gene matches: 12. Germline values: CDR1 MDHEN, CDR2 SYDVKM. Concerning this clone itself: The antigen remains undetermined.

This chain connects TRBV28 to TRBJ1-1; TRBD1 agrees at 8 bases. Sequenced input: memory CD4+ T cells sorted from blood. Subset of the sample: CD45RA-negative fraction. The clonotype was recovered from a man aged 18-30 years in good health. The CDR3: CASRRPGTGGPEAFF. CDR3 in DNA: TGTGCCAGCAGACGACCCGGGACAGGAGGTCCTGAAGCTTTCTTT.